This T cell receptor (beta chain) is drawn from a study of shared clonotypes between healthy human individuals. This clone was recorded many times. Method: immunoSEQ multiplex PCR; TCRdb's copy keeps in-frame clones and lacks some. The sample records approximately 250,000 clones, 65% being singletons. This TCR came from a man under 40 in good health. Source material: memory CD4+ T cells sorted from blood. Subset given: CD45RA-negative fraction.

CDR3 bases: TGTGCCAGCAGCTTTCGGGGGAGGGGCCCAGATACGCAGTATTTT. It specifies CASSFRGRGPDTQYF. This chain joins TRBV5-6 and TRBJ2-3; TRBD2 aligns across 7 bases. The CDR3 spans 15 residues. The V segment lost 2 bases and the J segment 4 bases; nucleotides outside the gene matches: 7. Germline V CDR1 and CDR2: SGHDT, YYEEEE. The variable domain in full, with the rest retrieved from reference TRBV5-6 and TRBJ2-3, is DAGVTQSPTHLIKTRGQQVTLRCSPKSGHDTVSWYQQALGQGPQFIFQYYEEEERQRGNFPDRFSGHQFPNYSSELNVNALLLGDSALYLCASSFRGRGPDTQYFGPGTRLTVL.